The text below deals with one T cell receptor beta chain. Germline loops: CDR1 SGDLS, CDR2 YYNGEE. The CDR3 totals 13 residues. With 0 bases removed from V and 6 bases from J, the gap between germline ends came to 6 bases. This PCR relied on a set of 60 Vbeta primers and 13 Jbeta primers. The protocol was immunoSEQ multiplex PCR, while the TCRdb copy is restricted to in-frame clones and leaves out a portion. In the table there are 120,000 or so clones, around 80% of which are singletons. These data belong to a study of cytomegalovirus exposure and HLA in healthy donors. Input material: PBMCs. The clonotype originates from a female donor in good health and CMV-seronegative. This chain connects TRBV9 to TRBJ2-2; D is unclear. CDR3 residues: CASSVGRAGELFF. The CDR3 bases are TGTGCCAGCAGCGTAGGCCGAGCCGGGGAGCTGTTTTTT.